Listed below are T cell receptor beta chains from one sample, sequenced in a study of identifying expanded T cells in peripheral blood. Measured with immunoSEQ multiplex PCR; TCRdb has only the in-frame clones, and not every one. The repertoire holds 95,000 to 100,000 clones, 70% to 90% seen once, with 17% in the top ten. The sequencing sample was made of blood. These receptors originate from a person between 18 and 75 years old in good health. Each CDR3 is given with its conserved first and last residue. A D gene is named only where the DNA matches it firmly. The size entry is marked missing in some rows and otherwise reads once, few, many or a size class.

CDR3 protein: CSVAGLAAEGGTDTQYF; CDR3 DNA: TGCAGCGTTGCGGGACTAGCGGCCGAGGGGGGCACAGATACGCAGTATTTT; J gene: TRBJ2-3; D gene: TRBD2; clone size: .; V gene: TRBV29-1
CDR3 protein: CASTKGLAGQETQYF; CDR3 DNA: TGTGCCAGCACCAAGGGACTAGCGGGGCAAGAGACCCAGTACTTC; J gene: TRBJ2-5; D gene: TRBD2; clone size: .; V gene: TRBV7-9
CDR3 protein: CASSIPTGRESYGYTF; CDR3 DNA: TGTGCCAGTAGTATCCCAACGGGCAGGGAATCATATGGCTACACCTTC; J gene: TRBJ1-2; D gene: .; clone size: .; V gene: TRBV19
CDR3 protein: CASSFYVNTGELFF; CDR3 DNA: TGTGCCAGCAGCTTCTACGTGAACACCGGGGAGCTGTTTTTT; J gene: TRBJ2-2; D gene: .; clone size: .; V gene: TRBV5-5
CDR3 protein: CASTDQETQYF; CDR3 DNA: TGCGCCAGCACCGATCAAGAGACCCAGTACTTC; J gene: TRBJ2-5; D gene: .; clone size: .; V gene: TRBV5-1
CDR3 protein: CASSSSGLEEAFF; CDR3 DNA: TGTGCCAGCAGCTCTAGCGGACTCGAAGAAGCTTTCTTT; J gene: TRBJ1-1; D gene: .; clone size: .; V gene: TRBV7-2
CDR3 protein: CASRGWGGKETQYF; CDR3 DNA: TGTGCCAGCAGAGGGTGGGGGGGAAAAGAGACCCAGTACTTC; J gene: TRBJ2-5; D gene: TRBD2; clone size: .; V gene: TRBV27
CDR3 protein: CASSLQGAGGELFF; CDR3 DNA: TGTGCCAGCAGCTTGCAGGGGGCCGGCGGGGAGCTGTTTTTT; J gene: TRBJ2-2; D gene: TRBD1; clone size: .; V gene: TRBV11-2
CDR3 protein: CASSQPELLNGREMNTEAFF; CDR3 DNA: TGCGCCAGCAGTCAACCCGAGCTCCTAAACGGGAGGGAGATGAACACTGAAGCTTTCTTT; J gene: TRBJ1-1; D gene: .; clone size: .; V gene: TRBV23-1
CDR3 protein: CASSYQPRSTGELFF; CDR3 DNA: TGTGCCAGCAGTTACCAGCCGAGGAGCACCGGGGAGCTGTTTTTT; J gene: TRBJ2-2; D gene: .; clone size: .; V gene: TRBV6-5
CDR3 protein: CASRYSNQPQHF; CDR3 DNA: TGTGCCAGCAGATATAGCAATCAGCCCCAGCATTTT; J gene: TRBJ1-5; D gene: .; clone size: .; V gene: TRBV5-8
CDR3 protein: CASSGMGDRGAYEQYF; CDR3 DNA: TGTGCCAGCAGCGGAATGGGCGACAGGGGAGCCTACGAGCAGTACTTC; J gene: TRBJ2-7; D gene: TRBD1; clone size: .; V gene: TRBV7-2
CDR3 protein: CASSGAGAGSSYNEQFF; CDR3 DNA: TGTGCCAGCAGTGGGGCTGGGGCAGGTTCCTCCTACAATGAGCAGTTCTTC; J gene: TRBJ2-1; D gene: .; clone size: .; V gene: TRBV25-1
CDR3 protein: CASSLGRSGGSGEQYF; CDR3 DNA: TGTGCCAGCAGCTTAGGCCGTAGCGGGGGCTCGGGCGAGCAGTACTTC; J gene: TRBJ2-7; D gene: TRBD2; clone size: .; V gene: TRBV7-2
CDR3 protein: CASSPRPWANSPLHF; CDR3 DNA: TGTGCCAGTAGTCCTCGTCCCTGGGCAAATTCACCCCTCCACTTT; J gene: TRBJ1-6; D gene: .; clone size: few; V gene: TRBV19
CDR3 protein: CASSLAGEDTQYF; CDR3 DNA: TGTGCCAGCAGCTTAGCAGGGGAAGATACGCAGTATTTT; J gene: TRBJ2-3; D gene: .; clone size: .; V gene: TRBV11-2
CDR3 protein: CATTGQGAGDYYEQYF; CDR3 DNA: TGTGCCACCACGGGGCAGGGGGCAGGAGACTACTACGAGCAGTACTTC; J gene: TRBJ2-7; D gene: TRBD1; clone size: .; V gene: TRBV6-6
CDR3 protein: CASSDNRQGNTEAFF; CDR3 DNA: TGTGCCAGCAGTGACAATAGACAGGGGAACACTGAAGCTTTCTTT; J gene: TRBJ1-1; D gene: TRBD1; clone size: .; V gene: TRBV25-1
CDR3 protein: CASSRQTGPNLNTEAFF; CDR3 DNA: TGCGCCAGCAGTCGCCAGACAGGACCCAACTTGAACACTGAAGCTTTCTTT; J gene: TRBJ1-1; D gene: .; clone size: .; V gene: TRBV23-1
CDR3 protein: CASSQGPLAADNIQYF; CDR3 DNA: TGCGCCAGCAGCCAAGGCCCGCTTGCGGCAGACAACATTCAGTACTTC; J gene: TRBJ2-4; D gene: .; clone size: once; V gene: TRBV4-1
CDR3 protein: CASSIGGGETQYF; CDR3 DNA: TGTGCCAGCAGCATCGGGGGGGGAGAGACCCAGTACTTC; J gene: TRBJ2-5; D gene: TRBD2; clone size: .; V gene: TRBV7-2
CDR3 protein: CASRTSQYEKLFF; CDR3 DNA: TGTGCCAGCAGAACTTCGCAATATGAAAAACTGTTTTTT; J gene: TRBJ1-4; D gene: .; clone size: .; V gene: TRBV4-2
CDR3 protein: CASSPGQGANEQFF; CDR3 DNA: TGTGCCAGCAGTCCCGGACAGGGGGCCAATGAGCAGTTCTTC; J gene: TRBJ2-1; D gene: TRBD1; clone size: once; V gene: TRBV27
CDR3 protein: CASSSSGGEYYGYTF; CDR3 DNA: TGTGCCAGCAGCTCTTCAGGGGGAGAATACTATGGCTACACCTTC; J gene: TRBJ1-2; D gene: TRBD1; clone size: .; V gene: TRBV7-9
CDR3 protein: CASKGPTSNQPQHF; CDR3 DNA: TGTGCCAGCAAAGGACCGACTAGCAATCAGCCCCAGCATTTT; J gene: TRBJ1-5; D gene: .; clone size: .; V gene: TRBV28
CDR3 protein: CASSTGGNYYNEQFF; CDR3 DNA: TGTGCCAGCAGCACGGGGGGAAACTACTACAATGAGCAGTTCTTC; J gene: TRBJ2-1; D gene: TRBD2; clone size: .; V gene: TRBV28
CDR3 protein: CASSELRVLQETQYF; CDR3 DNA: TGTGCCAGCAGTGAACTACGGGTCCTTCAAGAGACCCAGTACTTC; J gene: TRBJ2-5; D gene: .; clone size: .; V gene: TRBV6-1